This is a list of T cell receptor beta chains from one sample in a study of blood T cell repertoires in COVID-19. Assay used: immunoSEQ multiplex PCR; TCRdb lists only in-frame clones, some missing. The data contain around 280,000 clones, approximately 90% of them seen just once; the ten biggest clones take up roughly 6.2%. Specimen: PBMCs or T cells enriched from blood (not recorded which). The receptors come from a woman aged 40 to 50 who had recovered from COVID-19. Both conserved end residues are part of each CDR3. D genes are given only for firm matches. Clone size is shown for a subset of rows, as once, few, many or a class of expanded clone.

CDR3 length: 18; J gene: TRBJ2-6; V gene: TRBV6-2/TRBV6-3; clone size: few; D gene: NA; CDR3 protein: CASSPDPGRRAGANVLTF; CDR3 DNA: TGTGCCAGCAGCCCTGACCCTGGGCGGAGGGCTGGGGCCAACGTCCTGACTTTC
CDR3 length: 17; J gene: TRBJ2-5; V gene: TRBV14; clone size: NA; D gene: TRBD2; CDR3 protein: CASSLGTSGSWGETQYF; CDR3 DNA: TGTGCCAGCAGCCTCGGGACTAGCGGGAGTTGGGGAGAGACCCAGTACTTC
CDR3 length: 17; J gene: TRBJ2-3; V gene: TRBV3-1/TRBV3-2; clone size: few; D gene: NA; CDR3 protein: CASSQVGQGGGTDTQYF; CDR3 DNA: TGTGCCAGCAGCCAAGTTGGACAGGGAGGGGGGACAGATACGCAGTATTTT
CDR3 length: 16; J gene: TRBJ2-1; V gene: TRBV24-1; clone size: NA; D gene: TRBD1; CDR3 protein: CATSDLTGGSYNEQFF; CDR3 DNA: TGTGCCACCAGTGACCTGACAGGGGGCTCCTACAATGAGCAGTTCTTC
CDR3 length: 11; J gene: TRBJ1-2; V gene: TRBV20-1; clone size: NA; D gene: TRBD1; CDR3 protein: CSNGQGNGYTF; CDR3 DNA: TGCAGTAATGGACAGGGAAATGGCTACACCTTC
CDR3 length: 14; J gene: TRBJ1-1; V gene: TRBV21-1; clone size: few; D gene: NA; CDR3 protein: CASSKAHGAGGAFF; CDR3 DNA: TGTGCCAGCAGCAAAGCGCACGGGGCAGGGGGAGCTTTCTTT
CDR3 length: 15; J gene: TRBJ2-3; V gene: TRBV14; clone size: NA; D gene: NA; CDR3 protein: CASSRRLTSTDTQYF; CDR3 DNA: TGTGCCAGCAGCCGTCGATTAACTAGCACAGATACGCAGTATTTT
CDR3 length: 14; J gene: TRBJ2-1; V gene: TRBV29-1; clone size: NA; D gene: TRBD2; CDR3 protein: CSVFRGSFYNEQFF; CDR3 DNA: TGCAGCGTTTTCCGCGGGAGTTTCTACAATGAGCAGTTCTTC
CDR3 length: 13; J gene: TRBJ2-7; V gene: TRBV9; clone size: NA; D gene: NA; CDR3 protein: CASNRLGGNEQYF; CDR3 DNA: TGTGCCAGCAACCGTTTGGGAGGCAACGAGCAGTACTTC
CDR3 length: 16; J gene: TRBJ1-5; V gene: TRBV28; clone size: NA; D gene: TRBD1; CDR3 protein: CASSRPGQGVVQPQHF; CDR3 DNA: TGTGCCAGCAGTCGTCCGGGACAGGGTGTCGTCCAGCCCCAGCATTTT
CDR3 length: 13; J gene: TRBJ1-2; V gene: TRBV25-1; clone size: NA; D gene: NA; CDR3 protein: CASSESGGYGYTF; CDR3 DNA: TGTGCCAGCAGTGAATCGGGGGGGTATGGCTACACCTTC
CDR3 length: 11; J gene: TRBJ2-7; V gene: TRBV28; clone size: NA; D gene: NA; CDR3 protein: CASSLRNEQYF; CDR3 DNA: TGTGCCAGCAGTTTGCGGAATGAGCAGTACTTC
CDR3 length: 15; J gene: TRBJ2-3; V gene: TRBV28; clone size: NA; D gene: NA; CDR3 protein: CASTTGLLSTDTQYF; CDR3 DNA: TGTGCCAGCACCACGGGACTTCTAAGCACAGATACGCAGTATTTT
CDR3 length: 16; J gene: TRBJ1-2; V gene: TRBV28; clone size: NA; D gene: TRBD1; CDR3 protein: CASSQAGGTGFYGYTF; CDR3 DNA: TGTGCCAGCAGCCAAGCTGGCGGGACAGGTTTTTATGGCTACACCTTC
CDR3 length: 14; J gene: TRBJ1-1; V gene: TRBV6-2/TRBV6-3; clone size: NA; D gene: NA; CDR3 protein: CASSPGAHNTEAFF; CDR3 DNA: TGTGCCAGCAGCCCAGGGGCACACAACACTGAAGCTTTCTTT
CDR3 length: 15; J gene: TRBJ2-1; V gene: TRBV7-2; clone size: NA; D gene: NA; CDR3 protein: CASTAGPGPGYEQFF; CDR3 DNA: TGTGCCAGCACCGCGGGTCCCGGCCCTGGGTATGAGCAGTTCTTC
CDR3 length: 12; J gene: TRBJ2-2; V gene: TRBV23-1; clone size: NA; D gene: NA; CDR3 protein: CASSREAGELFF; CDR3 DNA: TGCGCCAGCAGTCGGGAGGCCGGGGAGCTGTTTTTT
CDR3 length: 15; J gene: TRBJ1-2; V gene: TRBV11-2; clone size: NA; D gene: NA; CDR3 protein: CASSLVGPGGYGYTF; CDR3 DNA: TGTGCCAGCAGCTTAGTTGGGCCGGGGGGCTATGGCTACACCTTC
CDR3 length: 15; J gene: TRBJ1-3; V gene: TRBV28; clone size: NA; D gene: NA; CDR3 protein: CASIDSYRTGNTIYF; CDR3 DNA: TGTGCCAGCATAGACTCGTACCGAACTGGAAACACCATATATTTT
CDR3 length: 16; J gene: TRBJ2-1; V gene: TRBV28; clone size: NA; D gene: TRBD2; CDR3 protein: CASSLSGLAGSNEQFF; CDR3 DNA: TGTGCCAGCAGCCTTTCAGGACTAGCGGGATCCAATGAGCAGTTCTTC
CDR3 length: 22; J gene: TRBJ2-1; V gene: TRBV5-1; clone size: NA; D gene: NA; CDR3 protein: CASSLVLAGQGISLAGNNEQFF; CDR3 DNA: TGCGCCAGCAGCTTGGTCCTGGCTGGACAGGGGATATCCCTAGCGGGAAACAATGAGCAGTTCTTC
CDR3 length: 13; J gene: TRBJ1-1; V gene: TRBV18; clone size: NA; D gene: NA; CDR3 protein: CASSPGTGTEAFF; CDR3 DNA: TGTGCCAGCTCACCCGGAACGGGTACTGAAGCTTTCTTT
CDR3 length: 12; J gene: TRBJ1-2; V gene: TRBV29-1; clone size: NA; D gene: NA; CDR3 protein: CSVEDLGGGYTF; CDR3 DNA: TGCAGCGTTGAAGATCTAGGAGGAGGCTACACCTTC
CDR3 length: 14; J gene: TRBJ2-5; V gene: TRBV29-1; clone size: NA; D gene: TRBD2; CDR3 protein: CSVAGTSGRETQYF; CDR3 DNA: TGCAGCGTAGCCGGGACTAGCGGGAGAGAGACCCAGTACTTC
CDR3 length: 14; J gene: TRBJ2-7; V gene: TRBV15; clone size: few; D gene: TRBD1; CDR3 protein: CATSKGTGGLEQYF; CDR3 DNA: TGTGCCACCAGCAAGGGGACAGGGGGCCTCGAGCAGTACTTC
CDR3 length: 13; J gene: TRBJ2-1; V gene: TRBV12-3/TRBV12-4; clone size: NA; D gene: NA; CDR3 protein: CASSSQEWGEQFF; CDR3 DNA: TGTGCCAGCAGTTCACAGGAATGGGGTGAGCAGTTCTTC
CDR3 length: 14; J gene: TRBJ2-7; V gene: TRBV7-2; clone size: NA; D gene: NA; CDR3 protein: CASSLDAVSYEQYF; CDR3 DNA: TGTGCCAGCAGCTTAGATGCGGTTTCCTACGAGCAGTACTTC
CDR3 length: 15; J gene: TRBJ1-5; V gene: TRBV7-2; clone size: NA; D gene: NA; CDR3 protein: CASSLALPGNQPQHF; CDR3 DNA: TGTGCCAGCAGCTTAGCTCTCCCAGGGAATCAGCCCCAGCATTTT
CDR3 length: 15; J gene: TRBJ2-1; V gene: TRBV11-3; clone size: NA; D gene: TRBD1; CDR3 protein: CASSYVGTGGNEQFF; CDR3 DNA: TGTGCCAGCAGCTACGTTGGGACAGGTGGTAATGAGCAGTTCTTC
CDR3 length: 14; J gene: TRBJ2-7; V gene: TRBV24-1; clone size: NA; D gene: NA; CDR3 protein: CATSDPDTSYEQYF; CDR3 DNA: TGTGCCACCAGTGACCCCGACACCTCCTACGAGCAGTACTTC
CDR3 length: 15; J gene: TRBJ1-1; V gene: TRBV3-1/TRBV3-2; clone size: NA; D gene: NA; CDR3 protein: CASSQVRADSTEAFF; CDR3 DNA: TGTGCCAGCAGCCAAGTGAGGGCGGATTCCACTGAAGCTTTCTTT
CDR3 length: 12; J gene: TRBJ2-1; V gene: TRBV19; clone size: NA; D gene: NA; CDR3 protein: CASMGRVNEQFF; CDR3 DNA: TGTGCCAGTATGGGCAGGGTTAATGAGCAGTTCTTC
CDR3 length: 15; J gene: TRBJ1-4; V gene: TRBV5-1; clone size: NA; D gene: NA; CDR3 protein: CASSGLQGGNEKLFF; CDR3 DNA: TGCGCCAGCAGCGGACTACAGGGAGGGAATGAAAAACTGTTTTTT
CDR3 length: 13; J gene: TRBJ2-1; V gene: TRBV7-9; clone size: NA; D gene: NA; CDR3 protein: CASDSHSYNEQFF; CDR3 DNA: TGTGCCAGCGACTCCCACTCCTACAATGAGCAGTTCTTC
CDR3 length: 18; J gene: TRBJ2-3; V gene: TRBV28; clone size: NA; D gene: TRBD1; CDR3 protein: CASSLWLSGQGVTDTQYF; CDR3 DNA: TGTGCCAGCAGTTTATGGCTAAGTGGACAGGGGGTCACAGATACGCAGTATTTT
CDR3 length: 13; J gene: TRBJ1-5; V gene: TRBV12-3/TRBV12-4; clone size: NA; D gene: NA; CDR3 protein: CASGLTDIKPQHF; CDR3 DNA: TGTGCCAGCGGATTGACAGACATCAAACCCCAGCATTTT